This entry describes one TCR beta chain. The antigen it binds to is not known. Mismatch with germline at one junction end may stem from a read error. TCR CDR3 regions were amplified from genomic DNA by multiplex PCR using the deep immunoSEQ assay. Extracted genomic DNA from each cell subset was distributed evenly across all wells of several immunoSEQ 96-well plates, and each plate was treated as a replicate. For sorted subsets, each replicate PCR was loaded with about 0.2 ug genomic DNA, equivalent to 25,000 to 35,000 T cell genomes. The purified libraries were quantified using a Qubit 3.0 fluorometer, sized with a Bioanalyzer 2100, and then quantified again using the KAPA Library Quantification kit. Every immunoSEQ 96-well plate was sequenced on a dedicated single-read 150-cycle Illumina NextSeq 550 flow cell. The source study handled its data this way. Because only junctional sequences without quality scores were contained in the immunoSEQ output, filtering matching that applied to full-length reads could not be performed. To assign V/J genes and CDR3, sequences were annotated against IMGT germline references using PyIR, a Python wrapper for IgBLAST v1.9. Reads were filtered out if the reads had weak V/J assignments (E-value above 1e-6), no CDR3, stop codons, out-of-frame junctions, or ambiguous translated residues. V3J clonotypes were defined as sequences sharing the same inferred V gene, J gene, and CDR3 amino acid sequence. Percentage overlap between repertoires was computed as shared unique clonotypes divided by the size of the smaller repertoire. Richness of each repertoire was evaluated using RTK rarefaction, the Chao1 estimator, and Recon v2.1 estimates of unobserved clonotypes. Generation probabilities were computed with OLGA for all TCRbeta clonotypes obtained by the gDNA method from several donors. The immuneACCESS repertoire file appears here via TCRdb, limited to in-frame rearrangements. These files lack a portion of the clones; in checked studies, under half of the deficit traces to unresolved V genes, and the cause of the others is not known. V, J and clone size are those of that table, while D and trimming were read from the DNA. The sample table holds some 2,100,000 clones, of which about 94% were seen once. The ten largest clones add up to approximately 0.13% of the sample.

Healthy HIV-negative adults with no recently reported acute infections or vaccinations were included as donors. Every donor was a Caucasian adult residing in Nashville, Tennessee, USA. CD4+ T cells were enriched by magnetic negative selection, after which naive cells were positively selected on CD45RA and the negative fraction was taken as the memory subset. After blood collection by leukapheresis, PBMCs were isolated using Ficoll-Histopaque density gradient centrifugation and then cryopreserved in the vapor phase of liquid nitrogen. Analytical flow cytometry was used to check the purity and quantity of each magnetically sorted T cell population. From each sorted fraction, genomic DNA was isolated and quantified by UV absorbance on a Nanodrop 2000c. The sample belongs to a study of shared clonotypes between healthy human individuals (dated by TCRdb to the early 2020s). Regarding the complete study: The cohort comprised two women and a few men aged 18 to 49 years. Per donor, three plates each were used for CD4 naive and CD4 memory, two for CD8 naive, and one for CD8 memory. To estimate repertoire size and how much clonotypes are shared between individuals, the study performed deep sequencing of blood TCR repertoires from a handful of healthy adults. To increase sequencing depth and limit assay-specific biases, TCR repertoire library preparation and sequencing were carried out by different laboratories using diverse techniques. Between about 0.85 and 8.9 billion PBMCs per donor were obtained by leukapheresis.

Here is what the overall study found, with its caveats: Pairwise subsampling led to the expectation that sequencing depth would affect the degree of clonotype sharing among donors. Compared with non-shared clonotypes, clonotypes shared by all four sorted-subset donors had higher generation probabilities. Across a handful of donors, around 5% of naive CD4, roughly 3.8% of naive CD8, approximately 2.5% of memory CD4, and 0.4% to 0.45% of memory CD8 clonotypes were shared. Larger estimated clonotype richness was generally found for naive subsets than for memory subsets. Sampling was limited to blood, and TCR repertoires in tissue likely differ from TCR repertoires in blood. Incomplete sequencing was indicated by rarefaction of sorted-subset datasets, despite the large sequencing depth. Because the study included only a small number of donors, the genetic and exposure-history diversity represented was limited.

The germline V gene (reference sequence) sets CDR1 to MNHEY and CDR2 to SMNVEV. Including the terminal cysteine and phenylalanine, the CDR3 comprises 14 residues. The CDR3 DNA has 42 bases and is translated from base 1. Input material: naive CD4+ T cells sorted from blood. Per the publication, the cell subset or site label means: CD45RA+ positively selected. This TCR derives from a man younger than 30 in good health. Recombination linked TRBV27 to TRBJ2-7; confidence is insufficient to name the D gene. At the DNA level, the sequence is TGTGCCAGCAGTTTATCTCAGGTCTCCTACGAGCAGCACTTC. Its protein reads: CASSLSQVSYEQHF.